The clone carrying this T cell receptor (beta chain) was counted a few times. Its antigen is undetermined. The CDR3 goes on 3 residues after the read ends, and that part is filled in from the germline J gene. Assay used: immunoSEQ multiplex PCR; TCRdb lists only in-frame clones, some missing. The sample was found to contain under 50,000 clones, and every one recurs. Germline CDR1 reads SGHVS; CDR2 reads FQNEAQ. The CDR3 runs 15 residues. This specimen comes from a study of T cell clonality in common variable immunodeficiency. Both groups were predominantly of Caucasian heritage. Study outcomes and limitations: CVID subjects had higher TCRbeta clonality than healthy controls, most marked in about a third. Common variable immunodeficiency TCR beta sequences reportedly had fewer deletions and N-nucleotide insertions. CVID subjects shared fewer TCRbeta clones than healthy controls did.

Sequences were obtained from peripheral blood mononuclear cells. The clonotype was recovered from a person between 18 and 75 years old in good health. The chain combines TRBV7-8 with TRBJ2-2; D is unclear. CDR3 amino acids: CASSLGLATNEKLFF. The sequenced CDR3 bases are TGTGCCAGCAGCTTAGGGCTGGCAACTAATGAAAAG.